The subject of this entry is one TCR beta chain. This sample is part of a study of blood T cell repertoires in COVID-19. Study-wide background: Sample material is recorded as cDNA or gDNA derived from T cells, B-cell-depleted T cells, or PBMCs.

The table came from immunoSEQ multiplex PCR; TCRdb's copy has only in-frame clones and leaves some out. The sample consists of about 70,000 clones, around 70% of them appearing once. The CDR3 runs to 15 residues. Per the germline V gene, CDR1 is SNHLY and CDR2 is FYNNEI. Losses at the gene ends were 6 bases for V and 6 bases for J; bases not matched to a gene: 9. The source of this sequence is a man between 70 and 80 years old with acute or convalescent COVID-19. V is TRBV2 and J is TRBJ1-4; 8 bases fit TRBD1. Sequenced sample: peripheral blood. The CDR3 DNA reads as TGTGCCAGCAGAGATGTCGGGACAGGAGATGAAAAACTGTTTTTT. This translates into CASRDVGTGDEKLFF.